Detailed here is one T cell receptor (beta chain). This record belongs to a study of identical twins. TCRdb called the 5' RACE reads again in MiXCR, with one record for every CDR3 protein. This table holds under 900,000 distinct CDR3 sequences, approximately 13% found once. Trimming cost V 4 bases and J 6 bases; bases outside gene matches: 7. Germline V gene lookup returns CDR1 SGHRS and CDR2 YFSETQ. The length of the CDR3 is 14 residues. These data were also filed under a second study, of yellow fever vaccine responses in identical twins.

The chain couples TRBV5-1 to TRBJ2-7; 10 nucleotides match TRBD1. The source is a woman aged 18-29 years in good health. Sequenced material: PBMCs. The DNA for the CDR3 is TGCGCCAGCAGCCCGACAGGGGGCCTGAGCGAGCAGTACGTC. The encoded protein is CASSPTGGLSEQYV.